Detailed here is one TCR beta chain. This clone came up a few times. Its cognate antigen has yet to be identified. Per-base quality was not reported, and no clone a single base away is much larger than it. Library prep was done by the immunoSEQ multiplex PCR assay. In TCRdb, the immuneACCESS table is reduced to in-frame sequences with V and J assigned. These tables do not hold every clone; where another copy was compared, an unresolved V gene accounts for under half, and the others remain unexplained. The sample table contains fewer than 15,000 clones; only one count was recorded for 55% to 75% of them. The ten largest clonotypes hold under 8.5% of the sample. The data belong to a study of chemoradiotherapy in HPV16-positive cancers (dated by TCRdb to between 2022 and 2023). As for the study more broadly: Functional T-cell assays on cells from a couple of HPV16-positive patients defined candidate HPV-specific T-cell clones and common TCR motifs. The study set out to ask whether T-cell immunity against the HPV oncoproteins E6 and E7 changes over the course of chemoradiotherapy and whether that immunity affects survival. TCR repertoires from under 90 patients with HPV-related cancers were then used to track the candidate HPV-specific TCRs and motifs. General findings and caveats noted by the study authors: Only a couple of HPV16-positive patients were used to derive the functional definition of HPV-specific T cells, and the survival association was reported for HPV16-positive patients. In HPV16-positive patients, expansion of HPV-responsive T cells during chemoradiotherapy was associated with improved recurrence-free survival. Expansion of candidate HPV-specific clones and E7-related TCR motifs was observed in the tumor microenvironment during treatment, whereas no such expansion was observed for non-HPV-specific T cells.

Repertoires were sampled multiple times during chemoradiotherapy, which allowed clonal expansion in the tumor microenvironment to be followed. This TCR came from a human donor with HPV-associated anogenital cancer. The sample here was taken from a patient who underwent chemoradiotherapy.

CDR3 sequence: CASSFGTGYTNEKLFF. The DNA sequence follows: TGTGCCAGCAGCTTCGGGACAGGGTATACTAATGAAAAACTGTTTTTT. The chain employs TRBV7-9 and TRBJ1-4; 9 middle bases align to TRBD1. After removal of 3 bases from V and 2 bases from J, the junction retains 4 bases not matched to a gene. Spanning cysteine to phenylalanine, the CDR3 consists of 16 amino acids. The only DNA kept is the CDR3, 48 bases in frame from the first base. The germline V gene (reference sequence) sets CDR1 to SEHNR and CDR2 to FQNEAQ. Where the CDR3 stops, the reference TRBV7-9 and TRBJ1-4 genes take over; the full variable domain is DTGVSQNPRHKITKRGQNVTFRCDPISEHNRLYWYRQTLGQGPEFLTYFQNEAQLEKSRLLSDRFSAERPKGSFSTLEIQRTEQGDSAMYLCASSFGTGYTNEKLFFGSGTQLSVL.